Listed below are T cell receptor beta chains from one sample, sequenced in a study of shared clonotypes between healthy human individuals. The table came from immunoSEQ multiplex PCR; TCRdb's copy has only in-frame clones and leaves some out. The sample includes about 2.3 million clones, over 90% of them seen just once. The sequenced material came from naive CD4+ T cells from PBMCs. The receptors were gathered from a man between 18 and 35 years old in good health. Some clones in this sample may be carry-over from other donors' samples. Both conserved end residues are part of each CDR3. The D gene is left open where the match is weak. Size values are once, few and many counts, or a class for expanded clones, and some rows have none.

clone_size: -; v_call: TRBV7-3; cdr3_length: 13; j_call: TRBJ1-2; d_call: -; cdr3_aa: CASSLVGGYGYTF; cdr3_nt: TGTGCCAGCAGCTTAGTAGGGGGGTATGGCTACACCTTC
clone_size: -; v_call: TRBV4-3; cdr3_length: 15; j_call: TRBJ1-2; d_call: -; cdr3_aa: CASSQGEGRGYGYTF; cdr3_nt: TGCGCCAGCAGCCAAGGAGAAGGCAGGGGCTATGGCTACACCTTC
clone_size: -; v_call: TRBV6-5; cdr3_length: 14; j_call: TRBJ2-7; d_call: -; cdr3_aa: CASRSYQGYEEQYF; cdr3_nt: TGTGCCAGCAGGTCATATCAGGGTTACGAAGAGCAGTACTTC
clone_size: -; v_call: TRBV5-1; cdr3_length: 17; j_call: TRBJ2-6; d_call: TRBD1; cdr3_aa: CASSLFEGASGANVLTF; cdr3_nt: TGCGCCAGCAGCTTATTTGAGGGGGCGTCTGGGGCCAACGTCCTGACTTTC
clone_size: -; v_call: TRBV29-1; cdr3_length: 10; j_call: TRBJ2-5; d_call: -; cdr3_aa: CSIKEETQYF; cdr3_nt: TGCAGTATCAAGGAAGAGACCCAGTACTTC
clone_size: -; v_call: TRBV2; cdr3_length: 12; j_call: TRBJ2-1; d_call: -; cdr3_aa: CASSVTGDEQFF; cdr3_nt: TGTGCCAGCAGTGTGACAGGAGATGAGCAGTTCTTC
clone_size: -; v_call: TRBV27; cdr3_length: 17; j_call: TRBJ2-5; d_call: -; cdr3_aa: CASSSSARAAHWETQYF; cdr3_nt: TGTGCCAGCAGTTCTAGTGCAAGGGCAGCCCATTGGGAGACCCAGTACTTC
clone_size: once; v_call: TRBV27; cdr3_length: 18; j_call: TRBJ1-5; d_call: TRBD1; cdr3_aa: CASSLTGRTGKLPKPQHF; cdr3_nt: TGTGCCAGCAGTTTAACGGGTAGGACAGGGAAACTCCCAAAGCCCCAGCATTTT
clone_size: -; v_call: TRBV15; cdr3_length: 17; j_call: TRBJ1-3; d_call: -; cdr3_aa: CATSRGRSPYSGNTIYF; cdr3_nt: TGTGCCACCAGCAGAGGACGAAGCCCTTACTCTGGAAACACCATATATTTT
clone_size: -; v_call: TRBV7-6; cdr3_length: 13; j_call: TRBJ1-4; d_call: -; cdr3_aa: CASSFAGNEKLFF; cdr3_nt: TGTGCCAGCAGCTTTGCCGGGAATGAAAAACTGTTTTTT
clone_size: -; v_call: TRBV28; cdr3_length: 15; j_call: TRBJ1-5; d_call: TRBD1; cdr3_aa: CASSWGGDRNQPQHF; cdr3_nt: TGTGCCAGCAGTTGGGGGGGGGACAGGAATCAGCCCCAGCATTTT
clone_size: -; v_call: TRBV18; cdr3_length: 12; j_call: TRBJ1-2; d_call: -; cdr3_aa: CASSYENYGYTF; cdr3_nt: TGTGCCAGCTCATATGAGAACTATGGCTACACCTTC
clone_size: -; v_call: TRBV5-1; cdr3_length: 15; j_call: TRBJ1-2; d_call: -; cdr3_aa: CASSPGTGPGEGYTF; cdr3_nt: TGCGCCAGCAGCCCGGGGACCGGGCCCGGGGAGGGCTACACCTTC
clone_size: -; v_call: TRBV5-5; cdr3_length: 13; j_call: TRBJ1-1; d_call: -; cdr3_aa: CASSSARNTEAFF; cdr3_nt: TGTGCCAGCAGCTCGGCCAGGAACACTGAAGCTTTCTTT
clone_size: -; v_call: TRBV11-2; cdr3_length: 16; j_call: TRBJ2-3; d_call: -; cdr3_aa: CASSLERHPRTDTQYF; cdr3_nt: TGTGCCAGCAGCTTAGAGAGGCACCCACGCACAGATACGCAGTATTTT
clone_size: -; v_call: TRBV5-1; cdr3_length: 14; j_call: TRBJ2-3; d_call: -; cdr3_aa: CASSLLSEADTQYF; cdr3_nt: TGCGCCAGCAGCTTGCTATCAGAAGCAGATACGCAGTATTTT
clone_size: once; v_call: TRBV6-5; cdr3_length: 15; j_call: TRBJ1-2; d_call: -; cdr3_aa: CASSYSNLEGGGYTF; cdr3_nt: TGTGCCAGCAGTTACTCGAATCTAGAAGGGGGGGGCTACACCTTC
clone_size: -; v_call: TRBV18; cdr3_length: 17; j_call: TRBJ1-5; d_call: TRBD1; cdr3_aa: CASSPPSGTGHNQPQHF; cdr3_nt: TGTGCCAGCTCACCACCCTCCGGGACAGGGCACAATCAGCCCCAGCATTTT
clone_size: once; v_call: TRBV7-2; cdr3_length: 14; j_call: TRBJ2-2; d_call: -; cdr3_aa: CASSLFRVTGELFF; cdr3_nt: TGTGCCAGCAGCTTATTCAGGGTTACCGGGGAGCTGTTTTTT
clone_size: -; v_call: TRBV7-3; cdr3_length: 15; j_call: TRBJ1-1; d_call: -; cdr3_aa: CASSLLGTPNTEAFF; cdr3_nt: TGTGCCAGCAGCTTATTAGGCACGCCGAACACTGAAGCTTTCTTT
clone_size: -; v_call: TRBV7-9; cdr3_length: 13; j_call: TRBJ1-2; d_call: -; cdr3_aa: CASSFNQVYGYTF; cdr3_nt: TGTGCCAGCAGCTTTAATCAGGTCTATGGCTACACCTTC